What follows are 3 T cell receptor beta chains derived from one specimen sequenced in a study of T and B cells in COVID-19 patients. TRB rearrangements were amplified by multiplex PCR with BIOMED2 TRB-A/B primers. One entry per CDR3 protein, called by TCRdb with MiXCR from the multiplex PCR reads. This sample has 15,000 or so distinct CDR3 sequences, with about 26% found just once. Blood genomic DNA input for TRB amplification was about 250-500 ng. Sequenced input: blood. All receptors come from a human donor who had recovered from COVID-19.

This clonotype came up many times. The chain couples TRBV7-6 to TRBJ2-2; the D is unclear. CDR1 is SGHVS, CDR2 FNYEAQ, per germline. This CDR3 region has 16 residues. Trimming took 1 base from V and 4 from J, leaving 13 bases between them. The CDR3 DNA follows: TGTGCCAGCAGCTTAGGAATTACCCCGGGCACCGGGGAGCTGTTTTTT. This encodes CASSLGITPGTGELFF.

This chain uses TRBV5-3 with TRBJ2-1; 7 bases are shared with TRBD1. TRBV5-3 is an ORF, with its function uncertain. The CDR3 loop spans 15 amino acids. With 10 bases clipped from V and 2 bases from J, the junction kept 12 bases outside the gene matches. Here the CDR3 reads CALDPGGVTYNEQFF. CDR3 nucleotides: TGTGCCCTCGACCCAGGGGGTGTCACCTACAATGAGCAGTTCTTC.

V gene TRBV6-2 or TRBV6-3 combines with J gene TRBJ2-5; 8 bases agree with TRBD2. V was clipped by 5 bases and J by 5 bases; unmatched bases: 10. The V gene's germline CDR1 is MNHEY and CDR2 SVGEGT. The CDR3 loop spans 15 amino acids. CDR3 loop: CASSEQGLEGETQYF. In DNA, the CDR3 is TGTGCCAGCAGTGAACAGGGACTAGAGGGCGAGACCCAGTACTTC.